What follows is one T cell receptor (beta chain) and its context. Method: immunoSEQ multiplex PCR; TCRdb's copy keeps in-frame clones and lacks some. Here the sample spans roughly 120,000 clones, more than 60% being singletons. The CDR3 runs 14 residues. Per germline, CDR1 SGHVS and CDR2 FQNEAQ. V was trimmed by 0 bases and J by 7 bases, leaving 12 bases between them. The data were taken from a study of blood T cell repertoires in COVID-19. The specimen sequenced was peripheral blood. This sequence joins TRBV7-8 and TRBJ1-2; D remains ambiguous. The source of this sequence is a man aged 45-60 years with acute or convalescent COVID-19. CDR3 protein: CASSLATYSGGYTF. The DNA of the CDR3 is TGTGCCAGCAGCTTAGCAACATATTCTGGTGGCTACACCTTC.